This TCR beta chain originates from a study of blood T cell repertoires in COVID-19. About the study: COVID-19 samples, acute and convalescent, were from the United States, Italy and Spain. PBMCs, B-cell-depleted T cells, or T cells provided the cDNA or gDNA that made up the material.

Trimming cost V 4 bases and J 0 bases, with 13 bases left between them. Germline V CDR1 and CDR2: KGHSH, LQKENI. The CDR3 length is 17 residues. As originally analysed: From reference gene primer amplification, estimates of nucleated cell counts were derived. Assay used: immunoSEQ multiplex PCR; TCRdb lists only in-frame clones, some missing. The DNA gave D and trimming, while V, J and clone size come from that table. The data show a few hundred thousand clones, roughly 85% seen once. This clone was seen only once. Sequencing was performed on peripheral blood. This receptor was taken from a woman aged 18-29 years with acute or convalescent COVID-19. The chain employs TRBV18 and TRBJ2-6; D is perhaps TRBD1 (5 bases). The CDR3 DNA reads TGTGCCAGCTCACTGGGGCAGGCCCGCTCTGGGGCCAACGTCCTGACTTTC. It translates to CASSLGQARSGANVLTF.